The text below deals with one T cell receptor (beta chain). Its binding antigen is unknown. There are no base qualities to consult, and no much larger clone falls within one base. Samples from volunteer blood donors who had recovered from COVID-19 were contributed by a second Seattle source. Whole blood was collected in K2EDTA tubes by collaborating institutions according to the institutions' own protocols. For TCRbeta analysis, collaborators shipped samples as frozen whole blood, isolated PBMCs, or DNA extracted from either of those sample types. The CDR3, cysteine through phenylalanine, is 17 amino acids long. The CDR3 DNA has 51 bases and is translated from base 1. From a lookup of the germline V gene, CDR1 and CDR2 are SGHNT and YENEEA. Relative to germline, V is missing 5 bases and J is missing 5 bases, with 15 bases of the junction outside any gene match. TCRbeta CDR3 regions were amplified from genomic DNA by means of the immunoSEQ Assay, a bias-controlled multiplex PCR. The published analysis was carried out like this. The number of nucleated cells in each sample was estimated from the amplification of reference gene primers within the assay. To quantify the absolute abundance of each unique TCRbeta CDR3 rearrangement, sequence reads were collapsed and filtered. For each sample, productive Simpson clonality was calculated as the square root of Simpson's diversity index over productive rearrangements. The table comes from immuneACCESS by way of TCRdb, which keeps in-frame sequences with V and J called. Part of the clones is missing from these tables; in studies checked, under half for an unresolved V gene and the rest for unknown reasons. V, J and clone size derive from that table, while D and trimming were established from the DNA sequence. Present in this sample are about 350,000 clones, about 90% of which were seen just once. The ten largest clonotypes hold about 3.5% of the sample.

The sample belongs to a study of blood T cell repertoires in COVID-19 (dated by TCRdb to 2018 to 2021). In terms of the full investigation: Samples covering the acute and convalescent phases of COVID-19 were provided by collaborators in the United States, Italy and Spain. The repertoires were released in a freely available public database intended as a resource for research on the immune response to SARS-CoV-2. The samples were drawn from two sources: the first 160 participants of the ongoing ImmuneRACE study, and 950 to 1,500 subjects contributed by 6 global collaborators. The prospective study material was composed of cDNA or gDNA derived from T cells, B-cell-depleted T cells, or PBMCs. The sample metadata nearly always contained a de-identified subject ID, COVID-19 status, age in years and sex. Deeply sampled blood TCRbeta repertoires from subjects exposed to, actively infected with, or recovered from COVID-19 were included in the dataset. Where HLA class I and class II types were available, the types were taken from metadata supplied by the sample provider, not from assay-based typing.

Here is what the overall study found, with its caveats: The amount of clinical and demographic metadata varied by source and participant and was provided uncurated.

The receptor comes from a woman between 18 and 29 years old who had recovered from COVID-19. Sequencing was carried out using peripheral blood. The chain uses TRBV11-3 and TRBJ2-3; 8 bases in the junction line up with TRBD2. This receptor carries the CDR3 CASSPFRGREEGDTQYF. The DNA sequence follows: TGTGCCAGCAGCCCCTTTCGGGGGCGGGAGGAGGGAGATACGCAGTATTTT. When the CDR3 is completed using the reference TRBV11-3 and TRBJ2-3 genes on either side, the full variable domain is EAGVVQSPRYKIIEKKQPVAFWCNPISGHNTLYWYLQNLGQGPELLIRYENEEAVDDSQLPKDRFSAERLKGVDSTLKIQPAELGDSAVYLCASSPFRGREEGDTQYFGPGTRLTVL.